These 16 T cell receptor beta chains originate from one sample sequenced in a study of T cells after yellow fever vaccination. TCRdb used MiXCR to reprocess the 5' RACE reads, holding one entry per CDR3 protein. The data show 300,000 to 400,000 distinct CDR3 sequences, over 8% seen once. The material sequenced was PBMCs, taken on the day of the first yellow fever vaccination. All receptors come from a man younger than 35 who received the YFV17D yellow fever vaccine.

The J gene is TRBJ1-5, the V gene TRBV10-3, with 8 bases lining up with TRBD1. The germline V gene has CDR1 ENHRY and CDR2 SYGVKD. J lost 7 bases, V lost 6 bases, and 5 bases had no gene match. This CDR3 spans 13 amino acids. CDR3 protein: CAISRGQGQPQHF. In nucleotides, the CDR3 is TGTGCCATCAGCAGAGGACAGGGCCAGCCCCAGCATTTT.

This clonotype was counted a few times. J is TRBJ1-3 and V is TRBV18; D gene ambiguous. The CDR3 has 15 residues. V lost 8 bases, J lost 0 bases, and 14 bases lay in between. CDR1 is KGHSH, CDR2 LQKENI, per germline. Written as DNA, the CDR3 is TGTGCCAGCACCGTCACGTCTCTCTCTGGAAACACCATATATTTT. Encoded protein: CASTVTSLSGNTIYF.

This clonotype was found many times. The CDR3 spells CASSRGTEAFF. The CDR3 DNA follows: TGTGCCAGCTCACGGGGGACTGAAGCTTTCTTT. This sequence joins TRBV12-3 or TRBV12-4 and TRBJ1-1; TRBD1 is a possible D gene (5 bases). CDR3 size: 11 residues. Trimming cost V 8 bases and J 5 bases, with 9 bases left between them.

The table lists this clonotype with a few counts. J is TRBJ1-3 and V is TRBV5-5; D unclear. The germline V gene encodes CDR1 SGHKS and CDR2 YYEKEE (reference sequence). The CDR3 extends over 15 amino acids. The V gene lost 4 bases and the J gene lost 0 bases, with 11 bases spanning the gap. The CDR3 is CASSPDPHSGNTIYF. CDR3 in DNA: TGTGCCAGCAGCCCCGACCCTCACTCTGGAAACACCATATATTTT.

This sequence joins TRBV6-1 and TRBJ2-7; the match to TRBD2 covers 8 bases. Unmatched junction bases numbered 7, after V lost 6 bases and J lost 0 bases. The CDR3 length is 15 residues. The germline V gene encodes CDR1 MNHNS and CDR2 SASEGT. CDR3 nucleotide sequence: TGTGCCAGCAGCTTTAGCGGGGCTACCTCCTACGAGCAGTACTTC. Translated: CASSFSGATSYEQYF.

This clonotype has ten or more counts. The rearrangement uses TRBV10-2 and TRBJ1-2; D call uncertain. Trimming shortened V by 3 bases and J by 4 bases, and 9 bases separated the two germline ends. CDR3 length: 13 residues. CDR1 and CDR2 from the germline V gene are WSHSY and SAAADI. The CDR3 DNA reads TGCGCCAGCAGTGACCAAGGCGGCTATGGCTACACCTTC. Its translation: CASSDQGGYGYTF.

This clonotype was seen a handful of times. The V and J genes are TRBV5-4 and TRBJ2-1; a possible D gene is TRBD2 (6 bases). The V gene lost 0 bases and the J gene lost 8 bases, with 15 bases spanning the gap. Per germline, CDR1 SGHNT and CDR2 YYREEE (reference sequence). This CDR3 contains 15 residues. The CDR3 protein is CASSLGVAASYEQFF. CDR3 bases: TGTGCCAGCAGCTTGGGGGTAGCGGCCTCCTATGAGCAGTTCTTC.

CDR3 sequence reads: CATSDRSGGSDTQYF. In DNA form, the CDR3 reads TGTGCCACCAGTGATCGCTCCGGGGGGTCCGATACGCAGTATTTT. The chain employs TRBV24-1 and TRBJ2-3, with 7 bases matching TRBD2. Germline-derived CDR1 and CDR2 are KGHDR and SFDVKD. This CDR3 has 15 amino acids. Germline trimming cut 3 bases from V and 6 bases from J; bases unmatched to any gene: 8.

This clonotype occurred a few times. V is TRBV20-1 and J is TRBJ2-1; 8 bases are shared with TRBD1. V lost 6 bases and J lost 6; bases outside the gene matches: 10. Germline assignment: CDR1 DFQATT and CDR2 SNEGSKA (reference sequence). The CDR3 has 14 amino acids. The CDR3 DNA sequence: TGCAGTGCGATCAGGGGGCGGGAAGTCAATGAGCAGTTCTTC. As protein: CSAIRGREVNEQFF.

This clonotype was seen a few times. The rearrangement uses TRBV6-2 or TRBV6-3 and TRBJ2-7, with D perhaps being TRBD1 or TRBD2 (5 bases each). CDR3 length equals 13 residues. The germline V gene has CDR1 MNHEY and CDR2 SVGEGT. V was cut by 2 bases and J by 3 bases, with 8 bases left in between. This CDR3 reads CASSYGDRYEQYF. CDR3 in DNA: TGTGCCAGCAGTTACGGGGACCGCTACGAGCAGTACTTC.

This clonotype occurred a few times. The gene calls are TRBV5-1 and TRBJ2-1; D is possibly TRBD1 (5 bases). The CDR3 covers 14 residues. Germline V gene sequence: CDR1 SGHRS, CDR2 YFSETQ. V lost 0 bases, J lost 3 bases, and 7 bases lay in between. This chain's CDR3 is CASSLETVYNEQFF. In DNA, the CDR3 is TGCGCCAGCAGCTTGGAGACAGTCTACAATGAGCAGTTCTTC.

This chain links TRBV11-1 with TRBJ2-7; D may correspond to TRBD1 or TRBD2 (5 bases each). The CDR3 totals 20 residues. The germline V and J ends were trimmed by 1 base and 7 bases, with 32 bases remaining between them. The germline gives CDR1 SGHAT, CDR2 FQDESV (reference sequence). The CDR3 is CASSLVEAGHPSTPTSEQYV. Here the CDR3 DNA reads TGTGCCAGCAGCTTAGTCGAAGCCGGACATCCTTCGACTCCTACTAGTGAGCAGTACGTC.

This clonotype was observed a few times. This chain connects TRBV18 to TRBJ1-4, with TRBD1 matching over 7 bases. Looked up from germline, CDR1 is KGHSH and CDR2 is LQKENI. CDR3 length: 14 amino acids. With 6 bases clipped from V and 3 bases from J, the junction kept 4 bases outside the gene matches. The CDR3 nucleotides are TGTGCCAGCTCGCAGACAGGGCCTAATGAAAAACTGTTTTTT. It specifies CASSQTGPNEKLFF.

Only a few counts were recorded for this clonotype. The genes are TRBV20-1 and TRBJ1-2; TRBD1 agrees at 8 bases. There are 13 residues in the CDR3. The ends lost 5 bases at V and 8 bases at J; junction bases unmatched: 10. Germline V gives CDR1 DFQATT, CDR2 SNEGSKA (reference sequence). CDR3 region: CSAVRQQGEGYTF. The CDR3 DNA is TGCAGTGCTGTTAGGCAACAGGGGGAAGGCTACACCTTC.

In its sample, this clonotype was seen many times. The chain combines TRBV5-1 with TRBJ1-4; a weak D match, TRBD1 (6 bases). Looked up from germline, CDR1 is SGHRS and CDR2 is YFSETQ. Trimming stripped 2 bases from V and 8 bases from J, with 16 bases between. The CDR3 covers 15 residues. The CDR3 bases are TGCGCCAGCAGCTTACAGGACAGCTCTGTGGAAAAACTGTTTTTT. This codes for CASSLQDSSVEKLFF.

This clonotype has ten or more counts. The V gene is TRBV15, the J gene TRBJ2-1; 7 bases are a match to TRBD1. Germline V lookup: CDR1 LNHNV, CDR2 YYDKDF (reference sequence). Trimming took 5 bases from V and 3 from J; bases not matched to a gene: 4. The CDR3 contains 14 residues. The CDR3 is CATSPGQSYNEQFF. CDR3 sequence (DNA): TGTGCCACCAGCCCGGGACAGAGCTACAATGAGCAGTTCTTC.